This T cell receptor (beta chain) was obtained from a study of cytomegalovirus exposure and HLA in healthy donors. Across the whole study: A previous analysis identified 95 million to 140 million unique TCR beta sequences derived from 180 million or so T cells.

Vbeta (60) and Jbeta (13) primers were used in the PCR. Only in-frame clones appear in the TCRdb table, and some are missing; sequencing was by immunoSEQ multiplex PCR. The table has more than 140,000 clones, 64% seen once. This CDR3 region has 15 residues. Per germline, CDR1 MNHEY and CDR2 SVGAGI. V lost 3 bases to trimming and J lost 3 bases, with 12 bases between them. Healthy donors of bone marrow made up the group. The chain couples TRBV6-5 to TRBJ1-5; D ambiguous. The receptor's source is a woman in her 30s in good health and CMV-seropositive. Sequenced: PBMCs. This CDR3 reads CASSYGHGNNQPQHF. CDR3 coding DNA: TGTGCCAGCAGTTATGGGCACGGGAACAATCAGCCCCAGCATTTT.